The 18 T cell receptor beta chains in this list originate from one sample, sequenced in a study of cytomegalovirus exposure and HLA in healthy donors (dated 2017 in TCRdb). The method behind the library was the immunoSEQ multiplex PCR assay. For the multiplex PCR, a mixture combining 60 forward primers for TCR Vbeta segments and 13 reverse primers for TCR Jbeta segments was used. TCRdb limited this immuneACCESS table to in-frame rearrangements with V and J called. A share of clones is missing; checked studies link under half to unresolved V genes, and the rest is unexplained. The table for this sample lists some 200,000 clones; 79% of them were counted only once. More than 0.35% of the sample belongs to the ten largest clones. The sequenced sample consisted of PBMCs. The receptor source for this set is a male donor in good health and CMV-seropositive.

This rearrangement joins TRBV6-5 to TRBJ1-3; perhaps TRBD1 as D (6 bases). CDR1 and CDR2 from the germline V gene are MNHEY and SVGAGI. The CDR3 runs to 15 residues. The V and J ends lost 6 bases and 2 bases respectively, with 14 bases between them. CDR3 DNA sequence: TGTGCCAGCAGGAGAGGGACACCCACTGGAAACACCATATATTTT. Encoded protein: CASRRGTPTGNTIYF.

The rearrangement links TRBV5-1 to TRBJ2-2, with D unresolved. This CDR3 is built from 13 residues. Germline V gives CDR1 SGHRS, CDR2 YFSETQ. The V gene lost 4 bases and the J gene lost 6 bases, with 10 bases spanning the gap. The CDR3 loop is CASSLGWPGELFF. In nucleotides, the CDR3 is TGCGCCAGCAGCCTCGGGTGGCCCGGGGAGCTGTTTTTT.

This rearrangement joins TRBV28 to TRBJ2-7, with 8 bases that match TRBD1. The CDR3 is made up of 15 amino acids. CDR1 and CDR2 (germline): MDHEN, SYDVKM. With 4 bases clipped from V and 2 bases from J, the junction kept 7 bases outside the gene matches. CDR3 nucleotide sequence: TGTGCCAGCAGTTCCGTCGGGACAGGAGCCTACGAGCAGTACTTC. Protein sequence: CASSSVGTGAYEQYF.

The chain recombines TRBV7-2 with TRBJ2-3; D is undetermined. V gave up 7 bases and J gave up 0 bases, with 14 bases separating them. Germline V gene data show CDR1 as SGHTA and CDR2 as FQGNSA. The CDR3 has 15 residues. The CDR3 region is CASTPSAESTDTQYF. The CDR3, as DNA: TGTGCCAGCACCCCATCTGCGGAGAGCACAGATACGCAGTATTTT.

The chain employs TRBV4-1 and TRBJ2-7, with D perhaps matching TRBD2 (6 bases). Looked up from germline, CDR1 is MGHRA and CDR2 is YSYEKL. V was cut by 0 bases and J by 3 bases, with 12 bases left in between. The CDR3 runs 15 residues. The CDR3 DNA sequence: TGCGCCAGCAGCCAAGACCGGGGGAGCTTCTACGAGCAGTACTTC. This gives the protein CASSQDRGSFYEQYF.

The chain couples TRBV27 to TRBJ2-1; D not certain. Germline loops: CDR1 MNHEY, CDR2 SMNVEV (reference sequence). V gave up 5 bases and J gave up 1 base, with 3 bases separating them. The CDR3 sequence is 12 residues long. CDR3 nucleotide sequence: TGTGCCAGCAGTCCTTCCTACAATGAGCAGTTCTTC. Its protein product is CASSPSYNEQFF.

Here the CDR3 reads CASRSTGWEQYF. The CDR3 region has the DNA TGTGCCAGCAGATCGACAGGGTGGGAGCAGTACTTC. The chain is built from TRBV2 and TRBJ2-7, with TRBD1 matching over 7 bases. The CDR3 spans 12 residues. CDR1 and CDR2 (germline): SNHLY, FYNNEI. V lost 6 bases to trimming and J lost 7 bases; unmatched junction nucleotides: 6.

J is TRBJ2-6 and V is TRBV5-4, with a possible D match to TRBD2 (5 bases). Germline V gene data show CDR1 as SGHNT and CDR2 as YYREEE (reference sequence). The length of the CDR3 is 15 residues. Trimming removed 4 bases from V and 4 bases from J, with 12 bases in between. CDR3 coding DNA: TGTGCCAGCAGCCGGGCGGGCTCCGGGGCCAACGTCCTGACTTTC. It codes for CASSRAGSGANVLTF.

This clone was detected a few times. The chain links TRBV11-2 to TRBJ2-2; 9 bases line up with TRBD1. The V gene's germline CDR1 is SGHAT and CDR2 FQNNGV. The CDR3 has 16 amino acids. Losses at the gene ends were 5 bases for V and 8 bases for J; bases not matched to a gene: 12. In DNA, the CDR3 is TGTGCCAGCAGCCTCCGGGACAGGGCGGAACGAGGGGAGCTGTTTTTT. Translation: CASSLRDRAERGELFF.

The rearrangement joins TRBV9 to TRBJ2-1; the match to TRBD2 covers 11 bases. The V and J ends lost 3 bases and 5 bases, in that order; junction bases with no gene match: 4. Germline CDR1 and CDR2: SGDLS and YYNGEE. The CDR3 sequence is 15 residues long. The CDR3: CASSAVAGGHNEQFF. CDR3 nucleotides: TGTGCCAGCAGCGCCGTAGCGGGGGGGCACAATGAGCAGTTCTTC.

The CDR3 is CASRRRGGGETQYF. The DNA for the CDR3 is TGCGCCAGCAGGCGGAGGGGGGGCGGAGAGACCCAGTACTTC. The V call is TRBV5-1, the J call TRBJ2-5; tentatively, D is TRBD2 (7 bases). The V gene lost 5 bases and the J gene lost 4 bases, with 15 bases spanning the gap. CDR1 and CDR2 (germline): SGHRS, YFSETQ. CDR3 length equals 14 residues.

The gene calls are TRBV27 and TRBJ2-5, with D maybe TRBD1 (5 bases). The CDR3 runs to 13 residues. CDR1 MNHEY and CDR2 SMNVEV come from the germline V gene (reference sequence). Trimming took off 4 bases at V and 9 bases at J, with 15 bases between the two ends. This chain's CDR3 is CASSSDSRGAQYF. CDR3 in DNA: TGTGCCAGCAGTTCCGACAGCCGTGGGGCCCAGTACTTC.

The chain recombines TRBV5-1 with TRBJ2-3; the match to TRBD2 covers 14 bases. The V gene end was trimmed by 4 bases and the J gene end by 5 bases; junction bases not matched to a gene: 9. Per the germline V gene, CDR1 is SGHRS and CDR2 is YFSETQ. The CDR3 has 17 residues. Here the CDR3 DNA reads TGCGCCAGCAGCCCAGGGACTAGCGGGAGATCAGGAGATACGCAGTATTTT. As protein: CASSPGTSGRSGDTQYF.

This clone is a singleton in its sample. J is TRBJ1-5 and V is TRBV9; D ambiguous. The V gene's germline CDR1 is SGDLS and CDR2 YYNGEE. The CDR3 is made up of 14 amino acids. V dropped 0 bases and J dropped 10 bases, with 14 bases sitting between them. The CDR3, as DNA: TGTGCCAGCAGCGTAGGGCGGTCGGATTCTCCCCAGCATTTT. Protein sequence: CASSVGRSDSPQHF.

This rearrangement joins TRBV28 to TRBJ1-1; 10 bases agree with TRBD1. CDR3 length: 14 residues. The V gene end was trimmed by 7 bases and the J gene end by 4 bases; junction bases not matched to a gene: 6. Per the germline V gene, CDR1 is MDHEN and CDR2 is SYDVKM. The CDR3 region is CASTRQGAGTEAFF. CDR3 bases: TGTGCCAGCACCCGACAGGGGGCAGGCACTGAAGCTTTCTTT. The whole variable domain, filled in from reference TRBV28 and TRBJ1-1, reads DVKVTQSSRYLVKRTGEKVFLECVQDMDHENMFWYRQDPGLGLRLIYFSYDVKMKEKGDIPEGYSVSREKKERFSLILESASTNQTSMYLCASTRQGAGTEAFFGQGTRLTVV.

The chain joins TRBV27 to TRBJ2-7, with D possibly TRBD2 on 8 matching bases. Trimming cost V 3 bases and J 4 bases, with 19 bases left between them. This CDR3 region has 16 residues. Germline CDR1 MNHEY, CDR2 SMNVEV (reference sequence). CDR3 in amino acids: CASSFLAGQSLYEQYF. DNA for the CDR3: TGTGCCAGCAGTTTTTTAGCGGGACAGAGCTTATACGAGCAGTACTTC.

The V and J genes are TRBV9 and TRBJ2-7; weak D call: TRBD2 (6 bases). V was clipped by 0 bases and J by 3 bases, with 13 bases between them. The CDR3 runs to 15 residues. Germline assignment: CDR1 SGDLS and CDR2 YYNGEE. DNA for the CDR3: TGTGCCAGCAGCGTAGCTGGGGACTTCTACTACGAGCAGTACTTC. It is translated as CASSVAGDFYYEQYF.

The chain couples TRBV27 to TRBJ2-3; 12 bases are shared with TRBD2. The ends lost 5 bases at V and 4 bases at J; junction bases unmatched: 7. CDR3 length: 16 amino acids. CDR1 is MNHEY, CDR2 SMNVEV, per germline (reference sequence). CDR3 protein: CASSSLAGGGADTQYF. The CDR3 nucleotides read TGTGCCAGCAGTAGTCTAGCGGGAGGGGGGGCAGATACGCAGTATTTT.